Listed below are T cell receptor beta chains from one sample, sequenced in a study of post-analysis software for immune sequencing data. TCRdb itself ran the PCR reads through MiXCR, one entry per CDR3 protein. This table holds fewer than 850,000 distinct CDR3 sequences, 25% to 30% found once. The sequenced sample was blood. The source is a girl aged 10 to 17 with multiple sclerosis. CDR3s include the opening cysteine and the closing phenylalanine or tryptophan. Each record gives: clone size, D gene, V gene, J gene, CDR3 protein, CDR3 DNA. A D gene is named only where the DNA matches it firmly. Size tells how often a clone was seen (once, few, many) or the class of an expanded clone, and some rows leave it out.

clone size: few; D gene: TRBD2; V gene: TRBV9; J gene: TRBJ2-1; CDR3 protein: CASSYRLAGIYNEQFF; CDR3 DNA: TGTGCCAGCAGCTACAGACTAGCGGGGATCTACAATGAGCAGTTCTTC
clone size: few; D gene: .; V gene: TRBV10-2; J gene: TRBJ2-3; CDR3 protein: CASSEHRTTDTQYF; CDR3 DNA: TGCGCCAGCAGTGAGCACAGAACGACAGATACGCAGTATTTT
clone size: few; D gene: TRBD2; V gene: TRBV7-2; J gene: TRBJ2-7; CDR3 protein: CASSWGLAGYAYEQYF; CDR3 DNA: TGTGCCAGCAGCTGGGGACTAGCGGGTTATGCCTACGAGCAGTACTTC
clone size: .; D gene: TRBD2; V gene: TRBV5-1; J gene: TRBJ2-5; CDR3 protein: CASSSSGSPSANEQYF; CDR3 DNA: TGCGCCAGCAGCTCTAGCGGGAGTCCCTCCGCCAATGAGCAGTACTTC
clone size: .; D gene: TRBD2; V gene: TRBV7-8; J gene: TRBJ2-7; CDR3 protein: CASSPRSGRPSNEQYF; CDR3 DNA: TGTGCCAGCAGCCCACGGAGCGGGAGACCCTCCAACGAGCAGTACTTC
clone size: .; D gene: TRBD2; V gene: TRBV20-1; J gene: TRBJ2-5; CDR3 protein: CSAPKASGQETQYF; CDR3 DNA: TGCAGTGCTCCGAAGGCTAGCGGGCAAGAGACCCAGTACTTC
clone size: .; D gene: TRBD2; V gene: TRBV20-1; J gene: TRBJ2-1; CDR3 protein: CSALTSGGISYNEQFF; CDR3 DNA: TGCAGTGCTCTGACTAGCGGGGGGATCTCCTACAATGAGCAGTTCTTC
clone size: few; D gene: .; V gene: TRBV2; J gene: TRBJ2-3; CDR3 protein: CASLTSGTPGFDTQYF; CDR3 DNA: TGTGCCAGTTTAACGTCCGGGACACCCGGCTTCGATACGCAGTATTTT
clone size: .; D gene: .; V gene: TRBV2; J gene: TRBJ2-3; CDR3 protein: CASRGSPSTDTQYF; CDR3 DNA: TGTGCCAGCAGGGGGAGTCCAAGCACAGATACGCAGTATTTT
clone size: few; D gene: .; V gene: TRBV9; J gene: TRBJ1-5; CDR3 protein: CASSRSAYSNQPQHF; CDR3 DNA: TGTGCCAGCAGCAGGTCGGCTTATAGCAATCAGCCCCAGCATTTT
clone size: .; D gene: .; V gene: TRBV5-6; J gene: TRBJ1-1; CDR3 protein: CASNWFRRGTEAFF; CDR3 DNA: TGTGCCAGCAACTGGTTTAGGAGGGGCACTGAAGCTTTCTTT
clone size: many; D gene: .; V gene: TRBV20-1; J gene: TRBJ2-7; CDR3 protein: CSAGRTWEDEQYF; CDR3 DNA: TGCAGTGCTGGAAGGACCTGGGAGGACGAGCAGTACTTC
clone size: few; D gene: .; V gene: TRBV4-3; J gene: TRBJ1-2; CDR3 protein: CASSQDHQGSYGYTF; CDR3 DNA: TGCGCCAGCAGCCAAGATCATCAGGGGAGCTATGGCTACACCTTC
clone size: few; D gene: TRBD1; V gene: TRBV15; J gene: TRBJ1-1; CDR3 protein: CATSISRGRTEAFF; CDR3 DNA: TGTGCCACCAGCATTTCCAGGGGGCGTACTGAAGCTTTCTTT
clone size: few; D gene: TRBD2; V gene: TRBV20-1; J gene: TRBJ2-7; CDR3 protein: CSASQGLAGHYEQYF; CDR3 DNA: TGCAGTGCTAGTCAGGGGCTAGCGGGACACTACGAGCAGTACTTC
clone size: few; D gene: .; V gene: TRBV15; J gene: TRBJ2-6; CDR3 protein: CATSRVKGTNVLTF; CDR3 DNA: TGTGCCACCAGCAGAGTGAAGGGTACCAACGTCCTGACTTTC
clone size: many; D gene: .; V gene: TRBV7-2; J gene: TRBJ2-1; CDR3 protein: CASSPPGAAYNEQFF; CDR3 DNA: TGTGCCAGCAGCCCCCCCGGGGCGGCCTACAATGAGCAGTTCTTC
clone size: few; D gene: .; V gene: TRBV6-6; J gene: TRBJ2-5; CDR3 protein: CASSYGGTAGETQYF; CDR3 DNA: TGTGCCAGCAGTTACGGAGGTACGGCCGGAGAGACCCAGTACTTC
clone size: few; D gene: TRBD1; V gene: TRBV7-8; J gene: TRBJ2-1; CDR3 protein: CASSSTRQGRRYEQFF; CDR3 DNA: TGTGCCAGCAGCTCGACCAGACAGGGGCGCCGGTATGAGCAGTTCTTC
clone size: .; D gene: .; V gene: TRBV4-3; J gene: TRBJ2-7; CDR3 protein: CASSQYAGSYGQYF; CDR3 DNA: TGCGCCAGCAGCCAATACGCCGGGTCCTACGGGCAGTACTTC
clone size: few; D gene: TRBD1; V gene: TRBV15; J gene: TRBJ2-2; CDR3 protein: CATSGQGPGELFF; CDR3 DNA: TGTGCCACCAGCGGACAGGGTCCCGGGGAGCTGTTTTTT
clone size: .; D gene: .; V gene: TRBV12-3/TRBV12-4; J gene: TRBJ2-3; CDR3 protein: CASTTQAPDTQYF; CDR3 DNA: TGTGCCAGCACCACCCAGGCCCCAGATACGCAGTATTTT
clone size: few; D gene: .; V gene: TRBV20-1; J gene: TRBJ2-5; CDR3 protein: CSAREFFGTLTETQYF; CDR3 DNA: TGCAGTGCTAGGGAATTTTTCGGGACTCTGACGGAGACCCAGTACTTC
clone size: few; D gene: .; V gene: TRBV5-1; J gene: TRBJ2-7; CDR3 protein: CASSLGSESYEQYF; CDR3 DNA: TGCGCCAGCAGCTTGGGATCAGAAAGCTACGAGCAGTACTTC
clone size: many; D gene: .; V gene: TRBV6-6; J gene: TRBJ2-5; CDR3 protein: CASSYSRDSATQYF; CDR3 DNA: TGTGCCAGCAGTTACTCGCGGGACAGCGCGACCCAGTACTTC